These T cell receptor beta chains were read from a single sample in a study of vaccination and CD4 T cells after COVID-19. These receptors are not linked to any known antigen. TCRdb reprocessed the PCR reads via MiXCR and lists one record per CDR3 protein. This sample has roughly 3,300 distinct CDR3 sequences, with 80% found just once. Sequenced material: CD4+ T cells from blood, cultured in vitro. These receptors all come from a human donor who had recovered from COVID-19. Each CDR3 is given with its conserved first and last residue. Each record gives: V gene, clone size, CDR3 protein. Not all rows give a size; the values are once, few, many and, for expanded clones, a class.

v_gene: TRBV7-2
abundance: few
CDR3aa: CASSFLDRRDSPLHF

v_gene: TRBV5-4
abundance: .
CDR3aa: CASSLAPGDTEAFF

v_gene: TRBV6-1
abundance: .
CDR3aa: CASRERFGTDTQYF

v_gene: TRBV19
abundance: .
CDR3aa: CASSIASRTNGYTF

v_gene: TRBV24-1
abundance: .
CDR3aa: CATRGRLSTDTQYF

v_gene: TRBV5-1
abundance: .
CDR3aa: CASSPRTSGEQYF

v_gene: TRBV7-2
abundance: once
CDR3aa: CASSLGAGMDGYTF

v_gene: TRBV7-9
abundance: .
CDR3aa: CASSSKGLAGGYNEQFF

v_gene: TRBV7-8
abundance: .
CDR3aa: CASNPMGVRNEKLFF

v_gene: TRBV7-9
abundance: .
CDR3aa: CASRPRLLGGGYTF

v_gene: TRBV5-1
abundance: .
CDR3aa: CASSLAPGQGAEGYTF

v_gene: TRBV6-2/TRBV6-3
abundance: .
CDR3aa: CASRPLGQGNYGYTF

v_gene: TRBV12-3/TRBV12-4
abundance: .
CDR3aa: CASSPITYGYTF

v_gene: TRBV5-1
abundance: .
CDR3aa: CASSPGQGSYGYTF

v_gene: TRBV27
abundance: .
CDR3aa: CASSSDRGLGGYTF

v_gene: TRBV2
abundance: .
CDR3aa: CASRELTYRYIF

v_gene: TRBV6-1
abundance: .
CDR3aa: CASSGGLGYSNQPQHF

v_gene: TRBV20-1
abundance: .
CDR3aa: CSAPDRDETEAFF

v_gene: TRBV6-1
abundance: .
CDR3aa: CASSQQGSNQPQHF

v_gene: TRBV19
abundance: once
CDR3aa: CASSNDRHNQPQHF

v_gene: TRBV10-3
abundance: .
CDR3aa: CASNGASKGYGYTF

v_gene: TRBV9
abundance: .
CDR3aa: CASSGGYNSPLHF

v_gene: TRBV6-1
abundance: .
CDR3aa: CASSPTSAGANVLTF

v_gene: TRBV20-1
abundance: once
CDR3aa: CSATFGQANTEAFF

v_gene: TRBV2
abundance: .
CDR3aa: CASSVRPLEGYTF

v_gene: TRBV7-3
abundance: .
CDR3aa: CASSPADFDPYGYTF

v_gene: TRBV6-1
abundance: .
CDR3aa: CASSEAARFYGYTF

v_gene: TRBV18
abundance: .
CDR3aa: CASSLWGRENTEAFF

v_gene: TRBV6-2/TRBV6-3
abundance: few
CDR3aa: CASSYSGFDGYTF

v_gene: TRBV10-2
abundance: .
CDR3aa: CASALGRGVSTGELFF

v_gene: TRBV6-1
abundance: once
CDR3aa: CASSGPGQRYGYTF

v_gene: TRBV6-1
abundance: large
CDR3aa: CASSRSGQGSNSPLHF

v_gene: TRBV20-1
abundance: .
CDR3aa: CSVLTSRGATQYF

v_gene: TRBV10-3
abundance: .
CDR3aa: CAITGGSLLSGANVLTF

v_gene: TRBV6-2/TRBV6-3
abundance: .
CDR3aa: CASRTFGTSGPYEQYF

v_gene: TRBV12-3/TRBV12-4
abundance: .
CDR3aa: CASSYSSGRSGELFF

v_gene: TRBV7-3
abundance: .
CDR3aa: CASSFSTGTDTQYF

v_gene: TRBV7-9
abundance: once
CDR3aa: CASNKRGSF

v_gene: TRBV6-2/TRBV6-3
abundance: once
CDR3aa: CASSYPSTAGGNLYEQYF

v_gene: TRBV24-1
abundance: .
CDR3aa: CATSDSGRGTANLRYF

v_gene: TRBV19
abundance: few
CDR3aa: CASSPRGSYGYTF

v_gene: TRBV7-2
abundance: .
CDR3aa: CASSSIVVGEETQYF

v_gene: TRBV12-3/TRBV12-4
abundance: .
CDR3aa: CASSNARGRARTEAFF

v_gene: TRBV29-1
abundance: .
CDR3aa: CSVKGQNNQPQHF